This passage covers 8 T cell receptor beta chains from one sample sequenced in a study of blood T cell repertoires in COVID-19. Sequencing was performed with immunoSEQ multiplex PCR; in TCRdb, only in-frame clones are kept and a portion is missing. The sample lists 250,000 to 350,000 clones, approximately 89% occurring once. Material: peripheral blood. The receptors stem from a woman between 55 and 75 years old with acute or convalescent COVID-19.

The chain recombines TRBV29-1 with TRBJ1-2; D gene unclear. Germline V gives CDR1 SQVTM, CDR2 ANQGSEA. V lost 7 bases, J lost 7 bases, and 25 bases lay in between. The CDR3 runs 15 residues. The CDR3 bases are TGCAGCGCTCCCTCCGAGAGGGCGGGCGGCTTTGGCTACACCTTC. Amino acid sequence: CSAPSERAGGFGYTF. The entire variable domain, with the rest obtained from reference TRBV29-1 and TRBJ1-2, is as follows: SAVISQKPSRDICQRGTSLTIQCQVDSQVTMMFWYRQQPGQSLTLIATANQGSEATYESGFVIDKFPISRPNLTFSTLTVSNMSPEDSSIYLCSAPSERAGGFGYTFGSGTRLTVV.

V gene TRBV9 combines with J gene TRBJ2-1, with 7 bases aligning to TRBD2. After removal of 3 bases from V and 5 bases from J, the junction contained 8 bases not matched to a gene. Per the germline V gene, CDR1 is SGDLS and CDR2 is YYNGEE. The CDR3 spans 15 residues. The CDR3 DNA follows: TGTGCCAGCAGCGCCTCTATCGGGACTAACAATGAGCAGTTCTTC. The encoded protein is CASSASIGTNNEQFF.

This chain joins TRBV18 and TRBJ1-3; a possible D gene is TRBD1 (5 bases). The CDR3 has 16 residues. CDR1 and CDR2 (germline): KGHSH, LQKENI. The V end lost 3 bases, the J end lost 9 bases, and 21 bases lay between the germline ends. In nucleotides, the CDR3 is TGTGCCAGCTCACCGGGCAGGGCAGGGCCACAGAGCACCATATATTTT. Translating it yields CASSPGRAGPQSTIYF.

CDR3 amino acids: CASSARDFNQPQHF. The CDR3 DNA sequence: TGTGCCAGCAGCGCCCGGGACTTCAATCAGCCCCAGCATTTT. The rearrangement uses TRBV9 and TRBJ1-5; tentative D call: TRBD1 (5 bases). The CDR3 loop spans 14 amino acids. From germline, CDR1 is SGDLS and CDR2 YYNGEE. The germline V and J ends were trimmed by 3 bases and 3 bases, with 10 bases remaining between them.

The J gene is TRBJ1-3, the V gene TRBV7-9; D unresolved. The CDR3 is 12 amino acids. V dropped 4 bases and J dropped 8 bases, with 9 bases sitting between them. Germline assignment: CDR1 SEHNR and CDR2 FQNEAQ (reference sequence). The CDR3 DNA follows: TGTGCCAGCAGCTCCCCGGTAGACACCATATATTTT. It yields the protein CASSSPVDTIYF.

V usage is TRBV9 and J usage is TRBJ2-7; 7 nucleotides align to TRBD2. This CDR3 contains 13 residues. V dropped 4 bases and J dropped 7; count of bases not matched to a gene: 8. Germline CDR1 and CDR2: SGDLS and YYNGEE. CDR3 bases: TGTGCCAGCAGCACTCGGCGCGGGGGAGAGCAGTACTTC. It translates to CASSTRRGGEQYF.

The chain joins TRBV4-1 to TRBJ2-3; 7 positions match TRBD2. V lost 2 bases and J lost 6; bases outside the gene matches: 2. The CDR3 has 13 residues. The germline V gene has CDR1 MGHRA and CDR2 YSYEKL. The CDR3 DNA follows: TGCGCCAGCAGCCAAACTAGCGTGGATACGCAGTATTTT. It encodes CASSQTSVDTQYF.

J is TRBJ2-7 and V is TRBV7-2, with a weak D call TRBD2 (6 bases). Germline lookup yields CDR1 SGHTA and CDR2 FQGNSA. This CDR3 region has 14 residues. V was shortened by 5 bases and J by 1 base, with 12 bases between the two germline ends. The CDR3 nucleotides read TGTGCCAGCAGCCGTTGGGGGGAGTCCTACGAGCAGTACTTC. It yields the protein CASSRWGESYEQYF.